The next 10 T cell receptor beta chains were all read from a single sample in a study of T cells in Graves' hyperthyroidism and ophthalmopathy. Template material for amplifying TCR beta CDR3 regions consisted of RNA transcripts. An initial round of RT-PCR targeting the TCR CDR3 relied on the HTBI primer set. From the multiplex PCR reads, TCRdb called clonotypes with MiXCR, one entry per CDR3 protein. The table has about 620,000 distinct CDR3 sequences, around 15% seen once. What was sequenced was blood. These receptors all stem from a woman in her 30s with Graves' hyperthyroidism.

There are many counts of this clonotype. V usage is TRBV3-1 and J usage is TRBJ2-7; 8 bases align to TRBD1. V shed 4 bases, J shed 0 bases, and the junction held 2 bases outside the gene matches. Germline loops: CDR1 LGHDT, CDR2 YNNKEL (reference sequence). The CDR3 runs to 14 residues. The chain's CDR3 is CASSPTGVSYEQYF. The CDR3 nucleotides read TGTGCCAGCAGCCCGACAGGGGTCTCCTACGAGCAGTACTTC.

This clonotype has just a few counts. This chain connects TRBV7-2 to TRBJ2-7, with TRBD1 matching over 11 bases. This CDR3 comprises 15 residues. The germline CDR1 and CDR2 sequences are SGHTA and FQGNSA. Trimming at V came to 5 bases and at J to 2 bases, leaving 5 bases not matched to a gene. The CDR3 is CASSVGQGATYEQYF. The CDR3 nucleotides read TGTGCCAGCAGCGTAGGACAGGGGGCGACCTACGAGCAGTACTTC.

As regards this clonotype: This may be a read error, as it is one base from a much larger clone. The chain recombines TRBV14 with TRBJ2-3; D unclear. V lost 1 base and J 4 bases, leaving 6 bases between the germline ends. This CDR3 region has 13 residues. Germline CDR1 and CDR2: SGHDN and FVKESK. CDR3 DNA sequence: TGTGCCAGCAGCCAAGCGGGCCCAGATACGCAGTATTTT. It translates to CASSQAGPDTQYF.

Many counts were recorded for this clonotype. The chain is built from TRBV10-3 and TRBJ1-6; D not certain. Trimming pared 2 bases from V and 7 bases from J, leaving 9 bases between. The CDR3 contains 14 residues. Germline CDR1 is ENHRY and CDR2 is SYGVKD. In DNA form, the CDR3 reads TGTGCCATCAGTGAGCCCGCGCTCAATTCACCCCTCCACTTT. Its protein is CAISEPALNSPLHF.

The rearrangement uses TRBV29-1 and TRBJ1-1, with unresolved D. Trimming removed 4 bases from V and 4 bases from J, with 7 bases in between. Per the germline V gene, CDR1 is SQVTM and CDR2 is ANQGSEA. This CDR3 contains 11 residues. Here the CDR3 reads CSVGRPTEAFF. The CDR3 region has the DNA TGCAGCGTTGGGAGGCCCACTGAAGCTTTCTTT. Using reference TRBV29-1 and TRBJ1-1 for the parts outside the CDR3, the full variable domain is SAVISQKPSRDICQRGTSLTIQCQVDSQVTMMFWYRQQPGQSLTLIATANQGSEATYESGFVIDKFPISRPNLTFSTLTVSNMSPEDSSIYLCSVGRPTEAFFGQGTRLTVV.

The chain carries TRBV6-1 and TRBJ2-1, with D possibly matching TRBD2 (5 bases). There are 14 residues in the CDR3. CDR1 MNHNS and CDR2 SASEGT come from the germline V gene. Deletions cut 5 bases from V and 6 bases from J, with 14 bases between. CDR3 in amino acids: CASSRFTGINEQFF. The CDR3 nucleotides read TGTGCCAGCAGTAGATTCACGGGGATCAATGAGCAGTTCTTC.

This sequence joins TRBV7-2 and TRBJ1-1; D is undetermined. The CDR3 has 15 amino acids. Per germline, CDR1 SGHTA and CDR2 FQGNSA. Deletions cut 5 bases from V and 1 base from J, with 14 bases between. CDR3 sequence: CASSAVRGKNTEAFF. The CDR3 DNA sequence: TGTGCCAGCAGCGCCGTGAGAGGAAAGAACACTGAAGCTTTCTTT.

This clonotype was observed at least ten times. The CDR3 region is CASSSLLGPIQETQYF. The CDR3 region has the DNA TGTGCCAGCAGCTCCCTTCTGGGACCGATCCAAGAGACCCAGTACTTC. The chain couples TRBV11-2 to TRBJ2-5; D is tentatively TRBD1 or TRBD2 (5 bases each). This CDR3 contains 16 residues. The germline gives CDR1 SGHAT, CDR2 FQNNGV. V shed 4 bases and J shed 1 base, with 16 bases lying between them.

This clonotype was detected many times. V gene TRBV9 combines with J gene TRBJ2-1, with 13 positions matching TRBD2. The CDR3 consists of 15 residues. J was trimmed by 6 bases and V by 4 bases; bases with no gene match: 4. Germline CDR1 reads SGDLS; CDR2 reads YYNGEE. The DNA for the CDR3 is TGTGCCAGCAGCCCCTGGACTAGCGGGAGCAATGAGCAGTTCTTC. Its protein product is CASSPWTSGSNEQFF.

This clonotype came up a few times. The J gene is TRBJ2-2, the V gene TRBV5-1; possible D gene TRBD1, 5 bases. V was trimmed by 1 base and J by 3 bases, leaving 13 bases between them. The CDR3 is 16 amino acids. The germline V gene has CDR1 SGHRS and CDR2 YFSETQ. This chain's CDR3 is CASSLLGAKDTGELFF. As DNA, the CDR3 is TGCGCCAGCAGCTTGCTAGGGGCTAAGGACACCGGGGAGCTGTTTTTT.